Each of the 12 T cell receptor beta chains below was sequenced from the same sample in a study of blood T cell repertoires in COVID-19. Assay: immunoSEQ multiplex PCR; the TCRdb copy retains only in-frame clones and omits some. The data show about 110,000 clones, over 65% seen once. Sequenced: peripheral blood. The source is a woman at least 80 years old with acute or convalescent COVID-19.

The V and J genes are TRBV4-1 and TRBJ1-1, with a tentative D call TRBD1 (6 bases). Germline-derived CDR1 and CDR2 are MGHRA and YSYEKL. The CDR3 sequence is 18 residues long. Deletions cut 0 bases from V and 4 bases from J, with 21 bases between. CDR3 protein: CASSQESLIRGRITEAFF. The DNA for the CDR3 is TGCGCCAGCAGCCAAGAGAGCCTCATCAGGGGTAGGATCACTGAAGCTTTCTTT.

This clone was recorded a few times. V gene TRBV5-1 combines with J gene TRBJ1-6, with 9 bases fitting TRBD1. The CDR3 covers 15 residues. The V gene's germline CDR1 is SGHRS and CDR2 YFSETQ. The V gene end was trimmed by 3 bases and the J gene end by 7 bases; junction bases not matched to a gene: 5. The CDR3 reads CASSSSGTGNSPLHF. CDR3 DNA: TGCGCCAGCAGCTCCTCCGGGACAGGGAATTCACCCCTCCACTTT.

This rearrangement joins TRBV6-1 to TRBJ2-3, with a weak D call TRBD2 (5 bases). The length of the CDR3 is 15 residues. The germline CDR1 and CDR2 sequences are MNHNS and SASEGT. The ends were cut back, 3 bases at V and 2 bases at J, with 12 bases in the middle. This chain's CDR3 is CASSELAWVTDTQYF. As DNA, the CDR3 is TGTGCCAGCAGTGAGTTAGCGTGGGTCACAGATACGCAGTATTTT.

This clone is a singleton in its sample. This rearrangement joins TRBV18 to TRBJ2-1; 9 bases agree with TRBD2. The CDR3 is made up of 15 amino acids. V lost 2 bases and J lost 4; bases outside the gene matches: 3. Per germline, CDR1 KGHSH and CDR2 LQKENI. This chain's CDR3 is CASSPGSGGYNEQFF. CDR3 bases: TGTGCCAGCTCACCAGGGAGCGGGGGGTACAATGAGCAGTTCTTC.

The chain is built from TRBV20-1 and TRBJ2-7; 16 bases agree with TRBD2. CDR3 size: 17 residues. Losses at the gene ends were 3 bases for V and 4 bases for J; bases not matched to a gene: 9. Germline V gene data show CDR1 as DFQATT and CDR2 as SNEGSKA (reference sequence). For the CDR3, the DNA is TGCAGTGCTAGTGGGACTAGCGGGAGGGCCGGGATTTACGAGCAGTACTTC. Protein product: CSASGTSGRAGIYEQYF.

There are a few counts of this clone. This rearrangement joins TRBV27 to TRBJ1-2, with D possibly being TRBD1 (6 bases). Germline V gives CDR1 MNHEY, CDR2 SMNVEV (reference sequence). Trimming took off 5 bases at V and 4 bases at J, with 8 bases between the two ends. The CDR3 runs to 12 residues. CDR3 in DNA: TGTGCCAGCAGTCAGGACAGCTATGGCTACACCTTC. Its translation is CASSQDSYGYTF.

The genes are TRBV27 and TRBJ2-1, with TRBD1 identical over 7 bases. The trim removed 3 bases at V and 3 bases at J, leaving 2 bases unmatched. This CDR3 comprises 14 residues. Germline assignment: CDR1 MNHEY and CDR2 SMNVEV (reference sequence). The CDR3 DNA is TGTGCCAGCAGTTTGCCAGGGGGCTACAATGAGCAGTTCTTC. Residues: CASSLPGGYNEQFF.

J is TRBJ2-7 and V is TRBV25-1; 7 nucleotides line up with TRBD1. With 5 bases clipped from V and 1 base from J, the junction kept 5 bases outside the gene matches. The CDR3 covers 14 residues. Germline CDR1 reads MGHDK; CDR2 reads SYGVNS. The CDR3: CASSTSGQSYEQYF. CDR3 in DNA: TGTGCCAGCAGTACCTCGGGACAGTCCTACGAGCAGTACTTC.

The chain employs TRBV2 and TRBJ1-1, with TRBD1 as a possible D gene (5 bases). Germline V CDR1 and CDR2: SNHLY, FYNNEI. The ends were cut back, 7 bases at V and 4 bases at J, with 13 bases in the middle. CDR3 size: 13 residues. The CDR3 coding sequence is TGTGCCAGCATTCTTACAGGCTCCACTGAAGCTTTCTTT. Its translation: CASILTGSTEAFF.

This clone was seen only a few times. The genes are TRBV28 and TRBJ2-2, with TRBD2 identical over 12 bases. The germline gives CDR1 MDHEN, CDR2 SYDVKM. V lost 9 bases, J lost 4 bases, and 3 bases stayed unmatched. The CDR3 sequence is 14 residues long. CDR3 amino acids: CASQTSGGTGELFF. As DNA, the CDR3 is TGTGCCAGTCAGACTAGCGGGGGCACCGGGGAGCTGTTTTTT.

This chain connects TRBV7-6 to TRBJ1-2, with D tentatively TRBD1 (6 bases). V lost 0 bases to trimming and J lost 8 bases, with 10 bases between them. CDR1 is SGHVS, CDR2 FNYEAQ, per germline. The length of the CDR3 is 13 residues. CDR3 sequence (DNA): TGTGCCAGCAGCTTAGCAGGGGGGGGCGGCTACACCTTC. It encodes CASSLAGGGGYTF. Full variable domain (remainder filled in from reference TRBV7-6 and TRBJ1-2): GAGVSQSPRYKVTKRGQDVALRCDPISGHVSLYWYRQALGQGPEFLTYFNYEAQQDKSGLPNDRFSAERPEGSISTLTIQRTEQRDSAMYRCASSLAGGGGYTFGSGTRLTVV.

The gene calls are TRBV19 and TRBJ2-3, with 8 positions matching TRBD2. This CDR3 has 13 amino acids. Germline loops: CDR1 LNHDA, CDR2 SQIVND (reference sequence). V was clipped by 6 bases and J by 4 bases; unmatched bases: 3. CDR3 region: CASSGRGADTQYF. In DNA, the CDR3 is TGTGCCAGTAGCGGGAGGGGTGCAGATACGCAGTATTTT.